What follows are 22 T cell receptor beta chains derived from one specimen sequenced in a study of blood T cell repertoires in COVID-19. The table came from immunoSEQ multiplex PCR; TCRdb's copy has only in-frame clones and leaves some out. The table records approximately 160,000 clones, 90% of them present only once. The sequenced sample was peripheral blood. These receptors were taken from a man over 45 with acute or convalescent COVID-19.

The chain links TRBV30 to TRBJ1-2, with D uncertain. Looked up from germline, CDR1 is GTSNPN and CDR2 is SVGIG (reference sequence). With 0 bases removed from V and 2 bases from J, the gap between germline ends came to 10 bases. The CDR3 totals 14 residues. CDR3 amino acids: CAWSVKTANYGYTF. The CDR3 nucleotides read TGTGCCTGGAGTGTGAAAACCGCGAACTATGGCTACACCTTC.

This rearrangement joins TRBV29-1 to TRBJ2-1; D remains ambiguous. Germline lookup yields CDR1 SQVTM and CDR2 ANQGSEA. Trimming removed 2 bases from V and 4 bases from J, with 12 bases in between. This CDR3 contains 14 residues. The CDR3 sequence: CSVELASWYNEQFF. The CDR3 coding sequence is TGCAGCGTTGAATTAGCCTCCTGGTACAATGAGCAGTTCTTC.

The chain combines TRBV6-2 or TRBV6-3 with TRBJ1-5, with D unresolved. CDR1 MNHEY and CDR2 SVGEGT come from the germline V gene. This CDR3 comprises 14 residues. V was pared by 5 bases and J by 4 bases, with 12 bases between. As DNA, the CDR3 is TGTGCCAGCAGTCCGTACCCGGGGAATCAGCCCCAGCATTTT. Translated, it gives CASSPYPGNQPQHF.

The chain couples TRBV7-3 to TRBJ1-6; 9 bases map to TRBD1. The CDR3 consists of 14 residues. After removal of 5 bases from V and 10 bases from J, the junction contained 6 bases not matched to a gene. CDR1 is SGHTA, CDR2 FQGTGA, per germline. CDR3 amino acids: CASSQTGGASPLHF. The CDR3 DNA is TGTGCCAGCAGCCAAACAGGGGGCGCATCACCCCTCCACTTT.

V gene TRBV25-1 combines with J gene TRBJ2-5; 11 nucleotides align to TRBD2. Germline CDR1 MGHDK, CDR2 SYGVNS. V lost 3 bases to trimming and J lost 2 bases; unmatched junction nucleotides: 5. CDR3 length equals 16 residues. CDR3 in DNA: TGTGCCAGCAGTGACCGGACTAGCGGGCGTCAAGAGACCCAGTACTTC. This gives the protein CASSDRTSGRQETQYF.

The CDR3 DNA is TGTGCCAGTAGCCCCCAGGGGAACTCTGGAAACACCATATATTTT. Its protein product is CASSPQGNSGNTIYF. This chain links TRBV19 with TRBJ1-3; D is perhaps TRBD1 (6 bases). CDR3 length equals 15 residues. Trimming removed 6 bases at V and 0 bases at J, with 12 bases between. CDR1 and CDR2 (germline): LNHDA, SQIVND (reference sequence).

The chain couples TRBV7-2 to TRBJ2-2, with 8 bases that match TRBD1. CDR3 size: 15 residues. In germline, CDR1 is SGHTA, CDR2 FQGNSA. V lost 4 bases and J lost 0; bases outside the gene matches: 1. CDR3 coding DNA: TGTGCCAGCAGCTCACAGGGGGCGAACACCGGGGAGCTGTTTTTT. The encoded protein is CASSSQGANTGELFF.

The chain links TRBV5-4 to TRBJ2-7; TRBD2 agrees at 13 bases. The CDR3 runs to 16 residues. The junction had 11 bases not matched to a gene; V was cut back by 6 bases and J by 5 bases. Germline V CDR1 and CDR2: SGHNT, YYREEE (reference sequence). CDR3 coding DNA: TGTGCCAGCAACCGGGGGGGGACTAGCGGGACCCACGAGCAGTACTTC. The encoded protein is CASNRGGTSGTHEQYF.

The J gene is TRBJ2-5, the V gene TRBV7-9; TRBD1 matches 7 bases. The CDR3 is 15 residues long. Unmatched junction bases numbered 6, after V lost 1 base and J lost 4 bases. CDR1 is SEHNR, CDR2 FQNEAQ, per germline (reference sequence). CDR3 nucleotides: TGTGCCAGCAGCTTAGGGACAGGTACCGGAGAGACCCAGTACTTC. It codes for CASSLGTGTGETQYF.

This chain connects TRBV24-1 to TRBJ2-5, with D unresolved. Per the germline V gene, CDR1 is KGHDR and CDR2 is SFDVKD. The CDR3 has 12 amino acids. V was shortened by 3 bases and J by 7 bases, with 8 bases between the two germline ends. This chain's CDR3 is CATSDQVGTQYF. The CDR3 DNA reads TGTGCCACCAGTGATCAGGTCGGGACCCAGTACTTC.

This clone is a singleton in its sample. V gene TRBV7-9 combines with J gene TRBJ1-3; D is unclear. Germline V gene sequence: CDR1 SEHNR, CDR2 FQNEAQ (reference sequence). The CDR3 covers 15 residues. V lost 1 base and J 0 bases, leaving 7 bases between the germline ends. CDR3 loop: CASSLVSFSGNTIYF. CDR3 coding DNA: TGTGCCAGCAGCTTAGTATCTTTCTCTGGAAACACCATATATTTT. The whole variable domain, filled in from reference TRBV7-9 and TRBJ1-3, reads DTGVSQNPRHKITKRGQNVTFRCDPISEHNRLYWYRQTLGQGPEFLTYFQNEAQLEKSRLLSDRFSAERPKGSFSTLEIQRTEQGDSAMYLCASSLVSFSGNTIYFGEGSWLTVV.

The rearrangement uses TRBV7-8 and TRBJ1-5; unclear D gene. Germline V CDR1 and CDR2: SGHVS, FQNEAQ. The CDR3 contains 16 residues. The V gene lost 1 base and the J gene lost 4 bases, with 14 bases spanning the gap. CDR3 sequence: CASSLERWVRNQPQHF. In nucleotides, the CDR3 is TGTGCCAGCAGCTTAGAACGGTGGGTGCGGAATCAGCCCCAGCATTTT. The full variable domain, its missing parts supplied by reference TRBV7-8 and TRBJ1-5, is GAGVSQSPRYKVAKRGQDVALRCDPISGHVSLFWYQQALGQGPEFLTYFQNEAQLDKSGLPSDRFFAERPEGSVSTLKIQRTQQEDSAVYLCASSLERWVRNQPQHFGDGTRLSIL.

This chain links TRBV3-1 (or the pseudogene TRBV3-2) with TRBJ1-5; D gene uncertain. The CDR3 is 14 residues long. The germline V gene encodes CDR1 LGHDT and CDR2 YNNKEL (reference sequence). Deletions cut 4 bases from V and 5 bases from J, with 12 bases between. CDR3 in amino acids: CASSLLGTDQPQHF. CDR3 nucleotide sequence: TGTGCCAGCAGCCTCCTGGGCACCGATCAGCCCCAGCATTTT.

The chain has TRBV5-1 and TRBJ1-2, with TRBD1 matching 7 bases. With V trimmed by 4 bases and J by 0 bases, 6 bases remained unmatched. Germline V gene lookup returns CDR1 SGHRS and CDR2 YFSETQ. The CDR3 has 15 amino acids. The CDR3 region has the DNA TGCGCCAGCAGCCTAGGACAGGCTTCTAACTATGGCTACACCTTC. Amino acids: CASSLGQASNYGYTF.

The chain employs TRBV7-8 and TRBJ2-5; D remains unclear. Trimming took off 2 bases at V and 1 base at J, with 8 bases between the two ends. In germline, CDR1 is SGHVS, CDR2 FQNEAQ. The CDR3 length is 14 residues. DNA of the CDR3: TGTGCCAGCAGCTTAACAGCTGTCCAAGAGACCCAGTACTTC. Amino acids: CASSLTAVQETQYF.

This chain links TRBV7-9 with TRBJ1-4; 7 bases fit TRBD1. Germline loops: CDR1 SEHNR, CDR2 FQNEAQ (reference sequence). CDR3 length: 15 amino acids. V shed 1 base, J shed 7 bases, and the junction held 6 bases outside the gene matches. The CDR3 loop reads CASSLEGRGVEKLFF. The CDR3 nucleotides are TGTGCCAGCAGCTTAGAAGGCAGGGGGGTTGAAAAACTGTTTTTT.

V is TRBV28 and J is TRBJ1-1; D perhaps matches TRBD1 (6 bases). The CDR3 length is 11 residues. Germline loops: CDR1 MDHEN, CDR2 SYDVKM. Deletions cut 6 bases from V and 12 bases from J, with 14 bases between. CDR3 coding DNA: TGTGCCAGCAGAGCTACAGGGACGACTTTCTTT. Its protein is CASRATGTTFF.

This clone was counted once. V gene TRBV5-5 combines with J gene TRBJ1-5, with D unclear. The CDR3 loop spans 17 amino acids. V lost 0 bases and J 9 bases, leaving 22 bases between the germline ends. Germline assignment: CDR1 SGHKS and CDR2 YYEKEE (reference sequence). The CDR3 loop is CASSLDSPSTVNAPQHF. The CDR3, as DNA: TGTGCCAGCAGCTTGGACTCACCGAGCACGGTGAACGCGCCCCAGCATTTT.

The chain uses TRBV5-8 and TRBJ1-2, with 7 nucleotides matching TRBD1. J was trimmed by 1 base and V by 4 bases; bases with no gene match: 4. The CDR3 covers 14 residues. Germline V gene sequence: CDR1 SGHTS, CDR2 YDEGEE. The CDR3 DNA reads as TGTGCCAGCAGCCCGACAGGGATTAACTATGGCTACACCTTC. It codes for CASSPTGINYGYTF.

CDR3 nucleotides: TGTGCCAGCAGCTTAGTGGGACAGGGGGTTTACGAGCAGTACGTC. Amino acids: CASSLVGQGVYEQYV. The rearrangement links TRBV7-8 to TRBJ2-7, with 11 positions matching TRBD1. The trim removed 1 base at V and 4 bases at J, leaving 3 bases unmatched. The CDR3 covers 15 residues. Germline V lookup: CDR1 SGHVS, CDR2 FQNEAQ.

The chain combines TRBV7-9 with TRBJ1-3; possibly TRBD1 for D (5 bases). V was clipped by 7 bases and J by 2 bases, with 12 bases between them. The CDR3 is 14 amino acids. CDR1 is SEHNR and CDR2 is FQNEAQ in the germline V gene (reference sequence). This CDR3 reads CASIMWGAGNTIYF. The CDR3 bases are TGTGCCAGCATCATGTGGGGGGCTGGAAACACCATATATTTT.

The CDR3 coding sequence is TGTGCCAGCAGCTCCGGCACTAGCGGGGAAAGGCAGTATTTT. Its translation is CASSSGTSGERQYF. The rearrangement joins TRBV11-3 to TRBJ2-3, with 10 positions matching TRBD2. The CDR3 is 14 amino acids. Germline loops: CDR1 SGHNT, CDR2 YENEEA. J gave up 11 bases and V 4 bases, and 9 bases lay outside the gene matches. The complete variable domain, with remaining parts taken from reference TRBV11-3 and TRBJ2-3, reads EAGVVQSPRYKIIEKKQPVAFWCNPISGHNTLYWYLQNLGQGPELLIRYENEEAVDDSQLPKDRFSAERLKGVDSTLKIQPAELGDSAVYLCASSSGTSGERQYFGPGTRLTVL.